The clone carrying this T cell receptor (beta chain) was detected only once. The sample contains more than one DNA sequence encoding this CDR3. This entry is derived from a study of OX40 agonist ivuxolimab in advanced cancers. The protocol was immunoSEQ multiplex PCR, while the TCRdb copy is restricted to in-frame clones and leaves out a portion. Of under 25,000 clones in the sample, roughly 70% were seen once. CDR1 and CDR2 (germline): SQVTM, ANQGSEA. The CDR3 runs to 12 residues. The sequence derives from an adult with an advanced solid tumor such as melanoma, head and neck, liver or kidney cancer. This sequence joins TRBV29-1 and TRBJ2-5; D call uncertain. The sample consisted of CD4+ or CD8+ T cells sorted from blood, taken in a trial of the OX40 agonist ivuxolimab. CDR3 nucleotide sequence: TGCAGTGCCCCCTTGGTCGGGTTGTCCCAGTACTTC. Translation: CSAPLVGLSQYF.